These T cell receptor beta chains were read from a single sample in a study of human T cells and chemical hapten exposure. TCRdb re-called the RACE reads with MiXCR, one entry per CDR3 protein. This table holds under 200,000 distinct CDR3 sequences, 13% to 15% found once. Sequenced material: whole blood, taken in connection with sensitization to the hapten diphenylcyclopropenone (DPC). These receptors originate from a woman in her thirties with alopecia areata. Some clones in this sample may be carry-over from other donors' samples. CDR3s include the opening cysteine and the closing phenylalanine or tryptophan. Each record gives: D gene, J gene, clone size, V gene, CDR3 DNA, CDR3 protein. The D gene is left open where the match is weak. For some rows the clone size is stated as once, few or many, or as a class when expanded; others skip it.

d_call: TRBD2
j_call: TRBJ2-1
clone_size: NA
v_call: TRBV7-2
cdr3_nt: TGTGCCAGCAGTCGGACTAGCGGGAGGCACTCCTACAATGAGCAGTTCTTC
cdr3_aa: CASSRTSGRHSYNEQFF

d_call: TRBD1
j_call: TRBJ1-3
clone_size: NA
v_call: TRBV7-2
cdr3_nt: TGTGCCAGCAGCCCACACACCGGGGGACAGGGAAACACCATATATTTT
cdr3_aa: CASSPHTGGQGNTIYF

d_call: NA
j_call: TRBJ1-5
clone_size: many
v_call: TRBV28
cdr3_nt: TGTGCCACCGAGGGAGGTCGTAGCAATCAGCCCCAGCATTTT
cdr3_aa: CATEGGRSNQPQHF

d_call: NA
j_call: TRBJ1-5
clone_size: many
v_call: TRBV6-6
cdr3_nt: TGTGCCAGCAGCCAGGTCTCGAGCAATCAGCCCCAGCATTTT
cdr3_aa: CASSQVSSNQPQHF

d_call: NA
j_call: TRBJ1-1
clone_size: NA
v_call: TRBV2
cdr3_nt: TGTGCCAGCAGTGGACAGATGATGAACACTGAAGCTTTCTTT
cdr3_aa: CASSGQMMNTEAFF

d_call: TRBD1
j_call: TRBJ2-7
clone_size: NA
v_call: TRBV7-2
cdr3_nt: TGTGCCAGCAGCCCTCGCCGGGACAGCTACTACGAGCAGTACTTC
cdr3_aa: CASSPRRDSYYEQYF

d_call: TRBD1
j_call: TRBJ2-7
clone_size: many
v_call: TRBV20-1
cdr3_nt: TGCAGTGCCCCCCCGACAGGGGGCTCCTACGAGCAGTACTTC
cdr3_aa: CSAPPTGGSYEQYF

d_call: TRBD2
j_call: TRBJ2-3
clone_size: NA
v_call: TRBV20-1
cdr3_nt: TGCAGTGCTAGAGATTGGCTAGCGGGAGATCGTCCGCAGTATTTT
cdr3_aa: CSARDWLAGDRPQYF

d_call: NA
j_call: TRBJ1-5
clone_size: NA
v_call: TRBV28
cdr3_nt: TGTGCCAGCAGTCGGCGAGGCAGGGGTCAGCCCCAGCATTTT
cdr3_aa: CASSRRGRGQPQHF

d_call: NA
j_call: TRBJ2-7
clone_size: NA
v_call: TRBV12-5
cdr3_nt: TGTGCTAGTGGTACGGACCGTTACTCCTACGAGCAGTACTTC
cdr3_aa: CASGTDRYSYEQYF

d_call: NA
j_call: TRBJ1-6
clone_size: many
v_call: TRBV6-6
cdr3_nt: TGTGCCAGCAGTTCGGACAGAAATAATTCACCCCTCCACTTT
cdr3_aa: CASSSDRNNSPLHF

d_call: NA
j_call: TRBJ2-5
clone_size: many
v_call: TRBV7-7
cdr3_nt: TGTGCTAGCAGCCAAGGGCTAGTCACACAAGAGACCCAGTACTTC
cdr3_aa: CASSQGLVTQETQYF

d_call: TRBD2
j_call: TRBJ2-1
clone_size: many
v_call: TRBV28
cdr3_nt: TGTGCCAGCAGTTTATCGGCTAGCGGGGGTAATGAGCAGTTCTTC
cdr3_aa: CASSLSASGGNEQFF

d_call: NA
j_call: TRBJ1-6
clone_size: few
v_call: TRBV5-4
cdr3_nt: TGTGCCAGCAGCTTGTATGGGTATAATTCACCCCTCCACTTT
cdr3_aa: CASSLYGYNSPLHF

d_call: NA
j_call: TRBJ2-3
clone_size: NA
v_call: TRBV28
cdr3_nt: TGTGCCAGCAGTCCCGCACTGGTAGCAGCAGATACGCAGTATTTT
cdr3_aa: CASSPALVAADTQYF

d_call: TRBD1
j_call: TRBJ2-1
clone_size: few
v_call: TRBV18
cdr3_nt: TGTGCCAGCTCACCACCCGGACAGGAACACAATGAGCAGTTCTTC
cdr3_aa: CASSPPGQEHNEQFF

d_call: NA
j_call: TRBJ2-1
clone_size: few
v_call: TRBV7-2
cdr3_nt: TGTGCCAGCAGCCTCCATGACAGGAATGAGCAGTTCTTC
cdr3_aa: CASSLHDRNEQFF

d_call: NA
j_call: TRBJ1-1
clone_size: few
v_call: TRBV6-2/TRBV6-3
cdr3_nt: TGTGCCAGCAGTTACTCGATGACGGGACTGAACACTGAAGCTTTCTTT
cdr3_aa: CASSYSMTGLNTEAFF

d_call: NA
j_call: TRBJ1-6
clone_size: many
v_call: TRBV7-2
cdr3_nt: TGTGCCAGCAGCTTAATGCCACAGGGAAATTCACCCCTCCACTTT
cdr3_aa: CASSLMPQGNSPLHF

d_call: NA
j_call: TRBJ1-2
clone_size: few
v_call: TRBV7-9
cdr3_nt: TGTGCCAGCAGCTTAGCAGGCGGTGGATCCGGCTACACCTTC
cdr3_aa: CASSLAGGGSGYTF

d_call: NA
j_call: TRBJ1-2
clone_size: many
v_call: TRBV18
cdr3_nt: TGTGCCAGCACTCGAGACTTACAAGCTAACTATGGCTACACCTTC
cdr3_aa: CASTRDLQANYGYTF

d_call: NA
j_call: TRBJ1-1
clone_size: NA
v_call: TRBV18
cdr3_nt: TGTGCCAGCTCACTGAACCGGGCGGGGATGAACACTGAAGCTTTCTTT
cdr3_aa: CASSLNRAGMNTEAFF

d_call: NA
j_call: TRBJ2-1
clone_size: NA
v_call: TRBV3-1
cdr3_nt: TGTGCCAGCAGCCAAGCCGGCGGAGGGTACAATGAGCAGTTCTTC
cdr3_aa: CASSQAGGGYNEQFF

d_call: TRBD2
j_call: TRBJ2-7
clone_size: NA
v_call: TRBV6-1
cdr3_nt: TGTGCCAGCGCCCGGGAACTAGCGGTATACGAGCAGTACTTC
cdr3_aa: CASARELAVYEQYF